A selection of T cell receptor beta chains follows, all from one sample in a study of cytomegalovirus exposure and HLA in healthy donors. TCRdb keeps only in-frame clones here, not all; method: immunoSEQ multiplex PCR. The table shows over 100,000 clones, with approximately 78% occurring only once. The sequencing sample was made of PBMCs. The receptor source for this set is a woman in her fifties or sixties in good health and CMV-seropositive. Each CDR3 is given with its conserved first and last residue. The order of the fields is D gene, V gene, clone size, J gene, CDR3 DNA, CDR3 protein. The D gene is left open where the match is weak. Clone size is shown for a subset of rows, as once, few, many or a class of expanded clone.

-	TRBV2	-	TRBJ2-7	TGTGCCAGCAGTGCAAAGACCGGGACACACTACGAGCAGTACTTC	CASSAKTGTHYEQYF
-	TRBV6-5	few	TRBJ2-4	TGTGCCAGCAGTTACAGCTACAAAAACATTCAGTACTTC	CASSYSYKNIQYF
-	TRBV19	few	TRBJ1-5	TGTGCCAGTAGTATACGTCGTCAGCCCCAGCATTTT	CASSIRRQPQHF
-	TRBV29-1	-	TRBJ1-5	TGCAGCGTGGCCCCGGGGGGCGTGGGCAATCAGCCCCAGCATTTT	CSVAPGGVGNQPQHF
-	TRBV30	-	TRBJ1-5	TGTGCCTGGACTCTTGCCGGTTACAATCAGCCCCAGCATTTT	CAWTLAGYNQPQHF
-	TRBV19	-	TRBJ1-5	TGTGCCAGTAGTATAAAAGGGGCTAGGCAGCCCCAGCATTTT	CASSIKGARQPQHF
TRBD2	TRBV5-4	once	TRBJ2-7	TGTGCCAGCAGCCTGGGACTAGCCCATTCACCATCCTCGAAACAGTACTTC	CASSLGLAHSPSSKQYF
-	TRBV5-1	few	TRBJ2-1	TGCGCCAGCCGGGACTTTAGTGAGCAGTTCTTC	CASRDFSEQFF
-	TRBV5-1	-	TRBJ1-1	TGCGCCAGCAGCTTTAGGGGATATGGGAACACTGAAGCTTTCTTT	CASSFRGYGNTEAFF
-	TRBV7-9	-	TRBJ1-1	TGTGCCAGCAGTAGGGGGAACACTGAAGCTTTCTTT	CASSRGNTEAFF
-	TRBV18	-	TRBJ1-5	TGTGCCAGCTCACCGGGGGGGGGCAATCAGCCCCAGCATTTT	CASSPGGGNQPQHF
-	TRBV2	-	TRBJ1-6	TGTGCCAGCAGTCCGCAGTCCTATAATTCACCCCTCCACTTT	CASSPQSYNSPLHF
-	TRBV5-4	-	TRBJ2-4	TGTGCCAGCAGCTCACAAGGGGGTACCAAAAACATTCAGTACTTC	CASSSQGGTKNIQYF
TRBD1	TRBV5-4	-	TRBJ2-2	TGTGCCAGCAGCTTGGTGGACAGGGGTACCGGGGAGCTGTTTTTT	CASSLVDRGTGELFF
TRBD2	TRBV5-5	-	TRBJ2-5	TGTGCCAGCAGCTTGGATGTTAGCGGGGGTCCCGGAGAGACCCAGTACTTC	CASSLDVSGGPGETQYF
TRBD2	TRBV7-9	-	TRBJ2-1	TGTGCCAGCAGCTTACCCCATAGCGGGGAACAGTTCTTC	CASSLPHSGEQFF
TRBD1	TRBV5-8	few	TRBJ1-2	TGTGCCAGCAGGACAGGGGGTGGTGGCTACACCTTC	CASRTGGGGYTF
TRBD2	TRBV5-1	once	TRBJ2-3	TGCGCCAGCAGCAAGCATAGCGGGGGTCGGGAAACAGATACGCAGTATTTT	CASSKHSGGRETDTQYF
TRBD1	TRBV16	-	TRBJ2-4	TGTGCCAGCAGCCAGCGGACAGGGGGCTCGGACATTCAGTACTTC	CASSQRTGGSDIQYF
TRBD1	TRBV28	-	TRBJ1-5	TGTGCCAGCAGTTTGGGGACAGGTAGTATCCAGCCCCAGCATTTT	CASSLGTGSIQPQHF
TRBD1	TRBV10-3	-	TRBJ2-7	TGTGCCAGCTTCCGGGACAGGGGCGACGAGCAGTACTTC	CASFRDRGDEQYF
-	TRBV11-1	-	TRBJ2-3	TGTGCCAGCAGCTTAGGCTATAGCACAGATACGCAGTATTTT	CASSLGYSTDTQYF
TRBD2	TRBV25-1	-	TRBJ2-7	TGTGCCAGCAGTGAACCCGGGGGGGCGAGCTACGAGCAGTACTTC	CASSEPGGASYEQYF
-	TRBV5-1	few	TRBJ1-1	TGCGCCAGCAGCTTGGCCGGGGAGAACACTGAAGCTTTCTTT	CASSLAGENTEAFF
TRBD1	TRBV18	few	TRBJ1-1	TGTGCCAGCTCACCGGGACAGGGTACCGAAGCTTTCTTT	CASSPGQGTEAFF
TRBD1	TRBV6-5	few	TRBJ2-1	TGTGCCAGCAGCAAACAGGGGTTCTACAATGAGCAGTTCTTC	CASSKQGFYNEQFF
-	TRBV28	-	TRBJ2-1	TGTGCCAGCTACTCAGGGGGGCAGGGGTTGTACAATGAGCAGTTCTTC	CASYSGGQGLYNEQFF
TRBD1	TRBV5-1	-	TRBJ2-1	TGCGCCAGCAGCTTGCTCGGGACAGGGGGCAGGGATGAGCAGTTCTTC	CASSLLGTGGRDEQFF
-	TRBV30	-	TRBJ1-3	TGTGCCTGGAGTCTAGGAAACACCATATATTTT	CAWSLGNTIYF
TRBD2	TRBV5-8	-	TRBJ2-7	TGTGCCAGCAGCTTGAGGGCTAGCGGGGCCTACGAGCAGTACTTC	CASSLRASGAYEQYF
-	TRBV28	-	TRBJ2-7	TGTGCCAGCAGTCTGGAGACAGGCCACGAGCAGTACTTC	CASSLETGHEQYF
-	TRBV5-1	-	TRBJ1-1	TGCGCCAGCAGCTTGGTAGTACCGAGCACTGAAGCTTTCTTT	CASSLVVPSTEAFF
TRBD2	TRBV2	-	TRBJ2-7	TGTGCCAGCAGTTTCTCGACTAGCGGGAGTTCCCTCGCTGCCGAGCAGTACTTC	CASSFSTSGSSLAAEQYF
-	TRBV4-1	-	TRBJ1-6	TGCGCCAGCAGCCAAGTACAGGGAAGCTCCTATAATTCACCCCTCCACTTT	CASSQVQGSSYNSPLHF
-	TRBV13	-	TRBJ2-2	TGTGCCAGCAGCTTAGGCCTTAAAAATCCCACCGGGGAGCTGTTTTTT	CASSLGLKNPTGELFF
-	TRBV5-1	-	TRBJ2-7	TGCGCCAGCAGCCCCGGGACAATAGGATCCTACGAGCAGTACTTC	CASSPGTIGSYEQYF
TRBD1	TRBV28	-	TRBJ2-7	TGTGCCAGCAGTTACGCCGGGACAGGGGAACGCGAGCAGTACTTC	CASSYAGTGEREQYF
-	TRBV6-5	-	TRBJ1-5	TGTGCCAGCAGTTACGGTGGGGGGTCGGGGGATCAGCCCCAGCATTTT	CASSYGGGSGDQPQHF
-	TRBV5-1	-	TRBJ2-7	TGCGCCAGCAGCAATCCGGCGGGTCCCTACGAGCAGTACTTC	CASSNPAGPYEQYF
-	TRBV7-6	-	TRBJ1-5	TGTGCCAGCAGCTTAGGTTCATTTGGCAATCAGCCCCAGCATTTT	CASSLGSFGNQPQHF
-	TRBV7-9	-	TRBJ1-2	TGTGCCAGCAGCTTAGCGTACCCTCCGGATGGCTACACCTTC	CASSLAYPPDGYTF
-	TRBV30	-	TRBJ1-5	TGTGCCTGGAGCAGTTCCGGGGTCCAGCCCCAGCATTTT	CAWSSSGVQPQHF
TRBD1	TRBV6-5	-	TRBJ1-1	TGTGCCAGCAGTAGGGGGCAGACTGAAGCTTTCTTT	CASSRGQTEAFF
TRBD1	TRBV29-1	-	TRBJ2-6	TGCAGCGTTGAAGATCTTAGGGGACAGCTCCTCTCTGGGGCCAACGGCCTGACTTTC	CSVEDLRGQLLSGANGLTF
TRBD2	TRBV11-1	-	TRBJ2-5	TGTGCCAGCAGCTTATTTCCGGGAGGGCAGCAAGAGACCCAGTACTTC	CASSLFPGGQQETQYF
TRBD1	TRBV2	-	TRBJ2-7	TGTGCCAGCATGGGACAGAGATACGAGCAGTACTTC	CASMGQRYEQYF
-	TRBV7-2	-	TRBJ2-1	TGTGCCAGCTCGGATCGAGGGTACTCCTACAATGAGCAGTTCTTC	CASSDRGYSYNEQFF
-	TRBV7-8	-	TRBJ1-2	TGTGCCAGCAGCCCAGGGGCCCTTTCTGGCTACACCTTC	CASSPGALSGYTF
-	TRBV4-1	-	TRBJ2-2	TGCGCCAGCAGCCGCCAGCGTGGAACCGGGGAGCTGTTTTTT	CASSRQRGTGELFF
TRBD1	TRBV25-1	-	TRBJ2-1	TGTGCCAGCAGTGAACCCGGACAGGGGAATTACAATGAGCAGTTCTTC	CASSEPGQGNYNEQFF
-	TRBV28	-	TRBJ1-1	TGTGCCAGCAGAGTGGGCAAAGCCGAAGCTTTCTTT	CASRVGKAEAFF
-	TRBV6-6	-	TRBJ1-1	TGTGCCAGCAGTACATCTCAGGGCCCTACTTTCTTT	CASSTSQGPTFF
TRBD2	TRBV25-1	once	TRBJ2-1	TGTGCCAGCAGCTTGGGACTAGCGCAGTTCTTC	CASSLGLAQFF
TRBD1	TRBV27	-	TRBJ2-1	TGTGCCAGCAGTGACAGGGGGTGGCATGAGCAGTTCTTC	CASSDRGWHEQFF
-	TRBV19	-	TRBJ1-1	TGTGCCAGTAGTATTTCAGGGATCGGTTTCGACACTGAAGCTTTCTTT	CASSISGIGFDTEAFF
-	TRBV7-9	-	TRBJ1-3	TGTGCCAGCAGCTTACGAAGAGCGGGAAACACCATATATTTT	CASSLRRAGNTIYF
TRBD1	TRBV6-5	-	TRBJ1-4	TGTGCCAGCAGTAGGGACAGGGCCGAAAAACTGTTTTTT	CASSRDRAEKLFF
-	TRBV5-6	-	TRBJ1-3	TGTGCCAGCAGCCCGACGGGGTCCAGCTCTGGAAACACCATATATTTT	CASSPTGSSSGNTIYF
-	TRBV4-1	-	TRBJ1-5	TGCGCCAGCAGCCAAGGAAGAGGCCAAAATCAGCCCCAGCATTTT	CASSQGRGQNQPQHF
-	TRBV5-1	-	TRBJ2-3	TGCGCCAGCAGCTTAGCGGCTGTAGTAGCAGATACGCAGTATTTT	CASSLAAVVADTQYF